The clone carrying this T cell receptor (beta chain) was recorded many times. Its antigen is not known. Building of the TCR beta libraries involved iRepertoire HTBI primers and Arm-PCR of CDR3 regions. TCRdb passed the multiplex PCR reads through MiXCR, listing each CDR3 protein once. The sample consists of 700,000 or so distinct CDR3 sequences, about 30% of them appearing once. This CDR3 is built from 15 residues. J was trimmed by 8 bases and V by 2 bases; bases with no gene match: 10. Germline V gene lookup returns CDR1 SNHLY and CDR2 FYNNEI. The sample comes from a study of regulatory T cells in long-lasting Graves disease. Study findings and constraints: Among persistent patients, a larger number of public clonotypes were shared (roughly 2,900) than among newly diagnosed patients (under 1,000).

Noted time point: persistent/refractory GD, antithyroid drugs over 5 years with positive TRAb. PBMCs provided the RNA from which the TCR library was made. The patients included were those that came from an endocrinology department in Xi'an, China. Staff took around 9 milliliters of peripheral blood and put it into EDTA tubes. This rearrangement joins TRBV2 to TRBJ1-2; 8 nucleotides agree with TRBD1. This receptor was obtained from a female donor with Graves disease. Here the sequenced sample was peripheral blood mononuclear cells (PBMCs), taken when the disease was refractory, from a patient treated with antithyroid drugs. This CDR3 reads CASSESPTGADGYTF. The CDR3 coding sequence is TGTGCCAGCAGTGAATCACCGACAGGGGCCGACGGCTACACCTTC.